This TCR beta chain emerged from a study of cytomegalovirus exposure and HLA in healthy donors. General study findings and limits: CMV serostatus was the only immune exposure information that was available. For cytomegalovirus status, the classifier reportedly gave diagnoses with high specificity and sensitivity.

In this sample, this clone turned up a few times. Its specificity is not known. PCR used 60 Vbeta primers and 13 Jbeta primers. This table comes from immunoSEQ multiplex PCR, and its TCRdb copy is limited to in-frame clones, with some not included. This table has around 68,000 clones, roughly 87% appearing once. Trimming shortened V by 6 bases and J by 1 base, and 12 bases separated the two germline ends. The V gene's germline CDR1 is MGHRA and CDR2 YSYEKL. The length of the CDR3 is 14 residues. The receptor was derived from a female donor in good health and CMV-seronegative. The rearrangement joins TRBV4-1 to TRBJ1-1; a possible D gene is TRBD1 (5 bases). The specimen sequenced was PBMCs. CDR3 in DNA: TGCGCCAGCAGGGGGCCGCTCCAGAACACTGAAGCTTTCTTT. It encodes CASRGPLQNTEAFF.